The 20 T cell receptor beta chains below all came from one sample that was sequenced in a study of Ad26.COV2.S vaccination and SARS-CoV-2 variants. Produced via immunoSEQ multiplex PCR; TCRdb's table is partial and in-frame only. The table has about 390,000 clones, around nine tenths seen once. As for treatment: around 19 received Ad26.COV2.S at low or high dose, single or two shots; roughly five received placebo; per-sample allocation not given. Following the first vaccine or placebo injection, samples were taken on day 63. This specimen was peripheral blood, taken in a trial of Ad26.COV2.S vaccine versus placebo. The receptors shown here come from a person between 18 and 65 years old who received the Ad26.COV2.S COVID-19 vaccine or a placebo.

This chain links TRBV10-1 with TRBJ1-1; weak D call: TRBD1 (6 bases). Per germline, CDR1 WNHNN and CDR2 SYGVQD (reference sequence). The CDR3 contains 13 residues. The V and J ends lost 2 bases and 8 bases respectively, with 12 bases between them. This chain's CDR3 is CASSETGSTEAFF. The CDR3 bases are TGCGCCAGCAGTGAGACAGGGAGCACCGAAGCTTTCTTT.

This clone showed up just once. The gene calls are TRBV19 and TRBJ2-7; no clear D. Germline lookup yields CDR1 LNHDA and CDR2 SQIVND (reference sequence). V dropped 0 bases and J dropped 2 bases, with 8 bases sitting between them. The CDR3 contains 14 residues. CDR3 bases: TGTGCCAGTAGTATAGATGGAGACACCTACGAGCAGTACTTC. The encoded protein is CASSIDGDTYEQYF.

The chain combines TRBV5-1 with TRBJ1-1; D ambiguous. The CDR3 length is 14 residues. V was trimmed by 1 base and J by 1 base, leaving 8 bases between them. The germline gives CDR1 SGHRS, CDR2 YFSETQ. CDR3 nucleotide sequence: TGCGCCAGCAGCTTGACACCTTCGAACACTGAAGCTTTCTTT. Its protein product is CASSLTPSNTEAFF.

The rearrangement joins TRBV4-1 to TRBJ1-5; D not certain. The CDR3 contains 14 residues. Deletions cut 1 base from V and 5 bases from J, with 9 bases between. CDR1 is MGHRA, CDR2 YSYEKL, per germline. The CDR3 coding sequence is TGCGCCAGCAGCCAAGGACTTCAGTATCAGCCCCAGCATTTT. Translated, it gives CASSQGLQYQPQHF.

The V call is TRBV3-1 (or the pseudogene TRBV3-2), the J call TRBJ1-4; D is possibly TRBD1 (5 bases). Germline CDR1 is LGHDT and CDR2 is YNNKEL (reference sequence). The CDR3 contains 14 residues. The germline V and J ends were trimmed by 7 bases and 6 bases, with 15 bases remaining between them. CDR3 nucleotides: TGTGCCAGCACCCATCAGGGTATTGATGAAAAACTGTTTTTT. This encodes CASTHQGIDEKLFF.

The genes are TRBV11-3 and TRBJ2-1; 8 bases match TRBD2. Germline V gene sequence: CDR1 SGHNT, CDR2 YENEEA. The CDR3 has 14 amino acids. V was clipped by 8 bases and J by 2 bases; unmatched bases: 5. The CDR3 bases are TGTGCCAGCGGCTCGGGGGGGGCCTACAATGAGCAGTTCTTC. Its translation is CASGSGGAYNEQFF.

In DNA, the CDR3 is TGTGCCATAATGCCCTATGGCTACACCTTC. It translates to CAIMPYGYTF. The V and J genes are TRBV19 and TRBJ1-2; D is ambiguous. Germline CDR1 is LNHDA and CDR2 is SQIVND (reference sequence). There are 10 residues in the CDR3. V lost 10 bases and J 4 bases, leaving 7 bases between the germline ends.

The CDR3 DNA is TGTGCCAGCAGTCCACTGCGGGGGTTAGATACGCAGTATTTT. Translation: CASSPLRGLDTQYF. The V gene is TRBV3-1 (or the pseudogene TRBV3-2), the J gene TRBJ2-3, with 7 bases matching TRBD2. The ends lost 6 bases at V and 5 bases at J; junction bases unmatched: 8. The CDR3 consists of 14 residues. Germline lookup yields CDR1 LGHDT and CDR2 YNNKEL (reference sequence).

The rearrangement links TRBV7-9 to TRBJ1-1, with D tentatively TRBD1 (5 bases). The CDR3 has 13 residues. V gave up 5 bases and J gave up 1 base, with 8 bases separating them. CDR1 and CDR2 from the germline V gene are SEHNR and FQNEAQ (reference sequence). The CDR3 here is CASSAQENTEAFF. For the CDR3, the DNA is TGTGCCAGCAGCGCACAGGAGAACACTGAAGCTTTCTTT.

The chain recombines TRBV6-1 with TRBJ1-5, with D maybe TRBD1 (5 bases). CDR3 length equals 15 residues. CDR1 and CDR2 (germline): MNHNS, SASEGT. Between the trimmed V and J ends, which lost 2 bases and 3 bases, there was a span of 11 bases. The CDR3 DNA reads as TGTGCCAGCAGTGAACAGACAGCCTACAATCAGCCCCAGCATTTT. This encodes CASSEQTAYNQPQHF.

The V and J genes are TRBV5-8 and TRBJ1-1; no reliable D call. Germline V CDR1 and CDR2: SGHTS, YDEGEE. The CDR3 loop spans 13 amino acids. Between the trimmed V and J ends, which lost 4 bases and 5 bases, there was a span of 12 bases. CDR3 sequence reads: CASSGRVRTEAFF. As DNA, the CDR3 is TGTGCCAGCAGCGGGCGGGTAAGAACTGAAGCTTTCTTT.

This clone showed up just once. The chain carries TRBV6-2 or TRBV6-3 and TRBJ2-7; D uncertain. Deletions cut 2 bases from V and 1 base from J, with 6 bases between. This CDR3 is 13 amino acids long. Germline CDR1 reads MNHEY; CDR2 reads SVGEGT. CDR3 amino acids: CASSYDRSYEQYF. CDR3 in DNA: TGTGCCAGCAGTTACGATAGGTCCTACGAGCAGTACTTC.

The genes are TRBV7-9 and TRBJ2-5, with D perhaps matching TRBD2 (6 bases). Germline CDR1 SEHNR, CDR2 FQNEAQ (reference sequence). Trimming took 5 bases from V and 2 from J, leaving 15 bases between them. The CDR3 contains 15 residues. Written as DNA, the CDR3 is TGTGCCAGCAGCCCTGGGGGGACTTCACAAGAGACCCAGTACTTC. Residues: CASSPGGTSQETQYF.

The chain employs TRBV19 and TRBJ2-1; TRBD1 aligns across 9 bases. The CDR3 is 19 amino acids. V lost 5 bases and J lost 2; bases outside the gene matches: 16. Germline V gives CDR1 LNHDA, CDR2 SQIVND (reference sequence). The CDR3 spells CASSSTGGEVGMAYNEQFF. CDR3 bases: TGTGCCAGTAGTTCGACAGGGGGGGAAGTAGGGATGGCCTACAATGAGCAGTTCTTC.

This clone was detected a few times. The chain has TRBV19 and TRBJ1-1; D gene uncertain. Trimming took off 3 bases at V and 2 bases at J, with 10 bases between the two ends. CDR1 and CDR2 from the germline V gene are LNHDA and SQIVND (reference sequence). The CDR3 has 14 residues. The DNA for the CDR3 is TGTGCCAGTAGTATCCAAAGGACCAACACTGAAGCTTTCTTT. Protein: CASSIQRTNTEAFF.

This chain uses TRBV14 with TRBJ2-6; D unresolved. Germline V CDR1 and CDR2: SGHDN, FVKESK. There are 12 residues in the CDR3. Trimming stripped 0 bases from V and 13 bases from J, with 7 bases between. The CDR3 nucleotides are TGTGCCAGCAGCCAAGATTACGGGGTCCTGACTTTC. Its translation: CASSQDYGVLTF.

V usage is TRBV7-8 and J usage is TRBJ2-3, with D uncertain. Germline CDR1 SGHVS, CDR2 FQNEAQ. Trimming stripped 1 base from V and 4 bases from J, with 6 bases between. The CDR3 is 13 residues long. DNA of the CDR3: TGTGCCAGCAGCTTAGTTATGTCAGATACGCAGTATTTT. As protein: CASSLVMSDTQYF.

CDR3 loop: CASSEGSGNTIYF. The CDR3 coding sequence is TGTGCCAGCAGCGAGGGTTCTGGAAACACCATATATTTT. The genes are TRBV7-9 and TRBJ1-3, with D unresolved. V was shortened by 5 bases and J by 1 base, with 6 bases between the two germline ends. The CDR3 consists of 13 residues. CDR1 is SEHNR and CDR2 is FQNEAQ in the germline V gene (reference sequence).

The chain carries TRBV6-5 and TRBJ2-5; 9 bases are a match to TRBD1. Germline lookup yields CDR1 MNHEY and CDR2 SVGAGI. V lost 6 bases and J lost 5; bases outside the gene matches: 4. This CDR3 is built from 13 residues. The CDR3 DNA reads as TGTGCCAGCAGATGGACAGGGGAGGAGACCCAGTACTTC. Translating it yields CASRWTGEETQYF.

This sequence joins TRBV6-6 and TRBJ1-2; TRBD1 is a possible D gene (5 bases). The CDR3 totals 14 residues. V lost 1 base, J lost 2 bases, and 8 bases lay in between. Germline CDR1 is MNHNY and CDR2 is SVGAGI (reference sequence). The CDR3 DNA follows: TGTGCCAGCAGTTACTATGGACAAAACTATGGCTACACCTTC. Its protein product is CASSYYGQNYGYTF.